This TCR beta chain emerged from a study of molecular identifiers for immune sequencing clone quantification. Overall study findings and caveats: Spiked Jurkat TCR RNA from one cell was reportedly detectable among approximately 1 million naive cells.

The CDR3 is 16 residues long. Looked up from germline, CDR1 is SGHVS and CDR2 is FNYEAQ. Losses at the gene ends were 5 bases for V and 2 bases for J; bases not matched to a gene: 6. This clonotype was seen many times. Its antigen is unidentified. TCRdb reprocessed the PCR reads via MiXCR and lists one record per CDR3 protein. The sample carries 600,000 to 650,000 distinct CDR3 sequences, nearly 20% recorded once. Sequencing libraries of naive CD8 cells derived from approximately 22,000 to 940,000 sorted cells with 10%, 30% or 50% RNA. The source of this sequence is a human donor in good health. Some libraries in this study had Jurkat cell RNA spiked in. The rearrangement links TRBV7-6 to TRBJ2-3; 11 nucleotides agree with TRBD2. The specimen was naive CD8+ T cells from blood, with Jurkat cell RNA spiked in. Subset denoted: FACS-sorted CD8+CD4-CCR7+CD45RA+ naive T cells. CDR3 residues: CASSRRLAGTTDTQYF. CDR3 in DNA: TGTGCCAGCAGCCGAAGACTAGCGGGGACCACAGATACGCAGTATTTT.